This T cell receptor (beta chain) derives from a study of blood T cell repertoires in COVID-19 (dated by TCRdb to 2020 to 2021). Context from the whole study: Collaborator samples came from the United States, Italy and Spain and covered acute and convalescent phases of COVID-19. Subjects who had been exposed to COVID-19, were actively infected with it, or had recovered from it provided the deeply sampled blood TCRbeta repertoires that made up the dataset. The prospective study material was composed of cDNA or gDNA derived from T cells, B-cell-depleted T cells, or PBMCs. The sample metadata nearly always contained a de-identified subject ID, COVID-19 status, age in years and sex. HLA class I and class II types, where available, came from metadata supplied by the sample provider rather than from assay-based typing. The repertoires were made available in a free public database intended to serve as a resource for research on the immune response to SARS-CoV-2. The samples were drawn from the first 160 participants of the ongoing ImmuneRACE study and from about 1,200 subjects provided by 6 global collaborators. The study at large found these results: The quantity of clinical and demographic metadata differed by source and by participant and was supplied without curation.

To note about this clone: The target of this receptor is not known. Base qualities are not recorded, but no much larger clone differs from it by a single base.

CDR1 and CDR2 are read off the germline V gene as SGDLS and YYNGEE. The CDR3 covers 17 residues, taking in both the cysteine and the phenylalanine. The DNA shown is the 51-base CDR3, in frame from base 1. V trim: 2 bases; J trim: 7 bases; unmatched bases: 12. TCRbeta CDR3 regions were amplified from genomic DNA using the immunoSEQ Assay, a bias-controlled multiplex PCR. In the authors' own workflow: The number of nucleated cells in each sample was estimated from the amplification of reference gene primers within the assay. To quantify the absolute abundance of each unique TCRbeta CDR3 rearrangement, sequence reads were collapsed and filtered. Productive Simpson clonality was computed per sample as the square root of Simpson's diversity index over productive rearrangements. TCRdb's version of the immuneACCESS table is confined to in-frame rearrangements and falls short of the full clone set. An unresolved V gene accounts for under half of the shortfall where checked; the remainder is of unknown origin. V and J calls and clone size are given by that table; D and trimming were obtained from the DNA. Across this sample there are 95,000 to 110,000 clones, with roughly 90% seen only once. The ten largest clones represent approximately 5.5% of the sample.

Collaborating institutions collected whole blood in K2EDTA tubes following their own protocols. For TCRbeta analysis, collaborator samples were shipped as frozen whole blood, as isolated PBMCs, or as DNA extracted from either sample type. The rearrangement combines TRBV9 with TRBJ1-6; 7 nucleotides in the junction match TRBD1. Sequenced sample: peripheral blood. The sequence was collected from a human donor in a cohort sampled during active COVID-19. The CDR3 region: CASSVGGGPGRNSPLHF. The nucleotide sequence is TGTGCCAGCAGCGTCGGAGGGGGCCCGGGGAGAAATTCACCCCTCCACTTT.